This TCR beta chain appears in the sequencing data of a study of T cell repertoires in cytomegalovirus infection. Study summary: TCR beta signatures that were public indicated CMV infection and matching HLA type.

General study points: Public TCR beta family frequency separated CMV-and-HLA carriers, including in an independent cohort.

Regarding this clonotype: The antigen remains undetermined. A read error may produce the germline difference seen at one junction end.

CDR1 is SGHTA, CDR2 FQGNSA, per germline. The CDR3 is 11 amino acids. Via MiXCR, TCRdb re-called the reads, giving one row per CDR3 protein. The profile shows around 570,000 distinct CDR3 sequences, around 40% of them singletons. The sequencing here drew on cultured PBMCs, taken from culture after CMV antigen stimulation. The clonotype comes from a human donor in good health (CMV status not recorded). Some clones in this sample may be carry-over from other donors' samples. The chain has TRBV7-2 and TRBJ2-7, with no clear D. The CDR3 DNA reads TGTGCCAGCAGCCAGACCTACGCGCAGTACTTC. Its protein product is CASSQTYAQYF.